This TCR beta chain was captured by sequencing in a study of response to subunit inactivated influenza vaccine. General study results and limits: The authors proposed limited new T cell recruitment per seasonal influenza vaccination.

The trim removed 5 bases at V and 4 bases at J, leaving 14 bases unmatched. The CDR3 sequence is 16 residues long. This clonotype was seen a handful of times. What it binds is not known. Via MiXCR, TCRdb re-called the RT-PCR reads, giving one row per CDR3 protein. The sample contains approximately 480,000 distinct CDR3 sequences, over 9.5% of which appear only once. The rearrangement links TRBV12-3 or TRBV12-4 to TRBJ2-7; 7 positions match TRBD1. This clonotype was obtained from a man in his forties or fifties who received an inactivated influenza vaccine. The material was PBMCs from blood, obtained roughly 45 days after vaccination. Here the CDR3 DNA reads TGTGCCAGCAGTACACCGACCGGGACAGCTAATTACGAGCAGTACTTC. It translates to CASSTPTGTANYEQYF.